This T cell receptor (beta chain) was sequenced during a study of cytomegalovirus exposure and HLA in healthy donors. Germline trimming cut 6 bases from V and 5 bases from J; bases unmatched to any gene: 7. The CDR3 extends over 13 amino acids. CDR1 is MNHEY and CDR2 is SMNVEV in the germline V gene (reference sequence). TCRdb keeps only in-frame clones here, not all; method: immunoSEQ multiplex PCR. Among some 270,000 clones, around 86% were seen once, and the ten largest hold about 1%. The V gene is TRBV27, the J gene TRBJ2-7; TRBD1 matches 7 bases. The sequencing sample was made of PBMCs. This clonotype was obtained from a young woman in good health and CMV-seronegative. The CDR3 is CASRTGPQDEQYF. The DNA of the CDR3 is TGTGCCAGCAGGACAGGGCCCCAGGACGAGCAGTACTTC.